This record concerns one T cell receptor beta chain sequence. Antigen specificity is unknown. The data were taken from a study of vaccination effects on CD4 cells after COVID-19. The CDR3 contains 18 residues. V lost 5 bases and J 0 bases, leaving 20 bases between the germline ends. CDR1 and CDR2 (germline): SNHLY, FYNNEI. Repertoires were generated with immunoSEQ multiplex PCR, while TCRdb's copy carries only in-frame clones and drops some. This table has about 41,000 clones, 77% appearing once. Within the ViraFEST assay, antigen-specific CD4+ T cells underwent expansion with viral peptide pools prior to sequencing. The authors isolated CD4+ T cells after ten to eleven days of culture. Previously uninfected by SARS-CoV-2, the vaccine recipients also showed negative nucleocapsid antibodies.

Sample: CD4+ T cells from PBMCs cultured with HCoV-NL63 spike peptides, taken before COVID-19 vaccination. The receptor's source is a human donor who received a COVID-19 vaccine. The V gene is TRBV2, the J gene TRBJ1-5; no reliable D call. In DNA form, the CDR3 reads TGTGCCAGCAGTTCCGGGAGGACTGGAAGCTTTAGCAATCAGCCCCAGCATTTT. It encodes CASSSGRTGSFSNQPQHF.